This is a list of T cell receptor beta chains from one sample in a study of post-analysis software for immune sequencing data. TCRdb re-called the PCR reads with MiXCR, one entry per CDR3 protein. The table has about 540,000 distinct CDR3 sequences, under 40% seen once. The sequenced sample consisted of blood. Receptors originate from a girl under 18 with multiple sclerosis. Both conserved end residues are part of each CDR3. A D gene is named only where the DNA matches it firmly. Size values are once, few and many counts, or a class for expanded clones, and some rows have none.

d_gene	abundance	v_gene	j_gene	CDR3aa	CDR3nt
TRBD1	-	TRBV20-1	TRBJ1-2	CSARDYRQGGFGYTF	TGCAGTGCTAGAGATTACCGACAGGGAGGCTTTGGCTACACCTTC
-	-	TRBV2	TRBJ2-1	CASTSTRVKTYNEQFF	TGTGCCAGCACCAGCACCAGGGTTAAGACCTACAATGAGCAGTTCTTC
-	many	TRBV10-3	TRBJ2-5	CAISAQGDIQETQYF	TGTGCCATCAGTGCCCAAGGGGACATACAAGAGACCCAGTACTTC
-	-	TRBV20-1	TRBJ1-1	CSARPMNTEAFF	TGCAGTGCTCGACCCATGAACACTGAAGCTTTCTTT
-	-	TRBV27	TRBJ2-5	CASSVNMRAKWETQYF	TGTGCCAGCAGCGTGAATATGAGGGCCAAGTGGGAGACCCAGTACTTC
TRBD1	few	TRBV10-3	TRBJ1-2	CAISPGGTGGPLNYGYTF	TGTGCCATCAGTCCCGGAGGGACAGGGGGACCCCTAAACTATGGCTACACCTTC
TRBD1	-	TRBV9	TRBJ1-4	CASSVTGVNEKLFF	TGTGCCAGCAGCGTGACAGGGGTAAACGAAAAACTGTTTTTT
TRBD2	once	TRBV7-9	TRBJ2-1	CASSLRRRAGTNEQFF	TGTGCCAGCAGCCTAAGACGGAGAGCGGGGACCAATGAGCAGTTCTTC
TRBD1	many	TRBV3-1	TRBJ1-4	CASSQEDRGSEKLFF	TGTGCCAGCAGCCAAGAGGACAGGGGGAGCGAAAAACTGTTTTTT
-	few	TRBV11-1	TRBJ1-1	CASSLGTGESFF	TGTGCCAGCAGCTTAGGGACGGGTGAATCTTTCTTT
-	once	TRBV3-1	TRBJ1-2	CASSRLGTAYGYTF	TGTGCCAGCAGCCGTCTCGGGACTGCTTATGGCTACACCTTC
-	-	TRBV20-1	TRBJ2-3	CSASAGRYLDTQYF	TGCAGTGCTAGTGCGGGGAGGTATTTGGATACGCAGTATTTT
TRBD1	few	TRBV27	TRBJ1-1	CASSGWDRDPNTEAFF	TGTGCCAGCAGCGGGTGGGACAGGGACCCAAACACTGAAGCTTTCTTT
TRBD2	-	TRBV7-2	TRBJ2-3	CASSLNTPGLAYSTDTQYF	TGTGCCAGCAGCCTGAATACCCCGGGACTAGCGTATAGCACAGATACGCAGTATTTT
TRBD1	few	TRBV20-1	TRBJ2-3	CSARARGRPDTQYF	TGCAGTGCTAGAGCCAGGGGGCGTCCTGATACGCAGTATTTT
-	-	TRBV20-1	TRBJ2-3	CSARGSAGWADTQYF	TGCAGTGCTAGGGGCAGTGCAGGGTGGGCAGATACGCAGTATTTT
TRBD1	-	TRBV7-8	TRBJ2-1	CASSPSYRGRSRDEQFF	TGTGCCAGCAGCCCGTCCTACAGGGGACGATCCAGGGATGAGCAGTTCTTC
-	-	TRBV3-1	TRBJ2-6	CASSPRYRVSGANVLTF	TGTGCCAGCAGCCCCCGCTACAGGGTCTCTGGGGCCAACGTCCTGACTTTC
-	many	TRBV7-6	TRBJ2-3	CASSFGDTGPTDTQYF	TGTGCCAGCAGCTTTGGGGATACGGGGCCCACAGATACGCAGTATTTT
-	-	TRBV18	TRBJ2-6	CASSPGDSGANVLTF	TGTGCCAGCTCACCAGGCGACTCTGGGGCCAACGTCCTGACTTTC
-	few	TRBV4-1	TRBJ2-6	CASSQVDERVMASGANVLTF	TGCGCCAGCAGCCAAGTAGATGAAAGGGTTATGGCCTCTGGGGCCAACGTCCTGACTTTC
-	few	TRBV9	TRBJ2-4	CASSVDLLASIQYF	TGTGCCAGCAGCGTAGACCTCCTAGCGAGCATTCAGTACTTC
TRBD1	few	TRBV18	TRBJ2-1	CASSANRGYNEQFF	TGTGCCAGCTCAGCGAACAGGGGGTACAATGAGCAGTTCTTC
-	-	TRBV4-2	TRBJ1-1	CASSHNTNTEAFF	TGTGCCAGCAGCCACAACACTAACACTGAAGCTTTCTTT
-	many	TRBV29-1	TRBJ1-2	CSAEPHWGGGDGYTF	TGCAGTGCCGAGCCACATTGGGGGGGCGGTGATGGCTACACCTTC
TRBD1	few	TRBV12-3/TRBV12-4	TRBJ2-5	CASRNTGAETQYF	TGTGCCAGCAGGAACACAGGGGCAGAGACCCAGTACTTC
-	-	TRBV29-1	TRBJ2-1	CSVEYNGGREYNEQFF	TGCAGCGTTGAATATAATGGCGGCAGAGAGTACAATGAGCAGTTCTTC
-	-	TRBV11-2	TRBJ2-3	CASRPNGDTQYF	TGTGCCAGCCGCCCTAACGGCGATACGCAGTATTTT
TRBD1	once	TRBV7-2	TRBJ1-6	CASSGDRGRTSPLHF	TGTGCCAGCAGCGGGGACAGGGGGCGAACTTCACCCCTCCACTTT
TRBD1	few	TRBV27	TRBJ2-1	CASSLYQGVGNEQFF	TGTGCCAGCAGTTTATACCAGGGGGTGGGCAATGAGCAGTTCTTC
-	-	TRBV2	TRBJ2-4	CASSEATLSRGIQYF	TGTGCCAGCAGTGAAGCGACCCTGAGCCGCGGCATTCAGTACTTC
-	few	TRBV7-6	TRBJ1-4	CASSFPLSGPINEKLFF	TGTGCCAGCAGCTTCCCCCTATCGGGACCGATTAATGAAAAACTGTTTTTT
TRBD2	few	TRBV12-3/TRBV12-4	TRBJ2-1	CASRWTSGGFSDEQFF	TGTGCCAGCAGGTGGACTAGCGGGGGCTTTTCGGATGAGCAGTTCTTC
-	-	TRBV5-1	TRBJ2-7	CASSLGAGVVHEQYF	TGCGCCAGCAGCTTGGGGGCAGGGGTTGTCCACGAGCAGTACTTC
-	-	TRBV20-1	TRBJ1-3	CSARARFAGNTTYF	TGCAGTGCTAGAGCCCGGTTCGCTGGAAACACCACATATTTT
TRBD1	-	TRBV24-1	TRBJ2-6	CATSDPGQAPSGANVLTF	TGTGCCACCAGTGATCCGGGACAGGCCCCCTCTGGGGCCAACGTCCTGACTTTC
TRBD2	-	TRBV29-1	TRBJ2-1	CSVDGGGFVDEQFF	TGCAGCGTTGACGGCGGGGGTTTTGTCGATGAGCAGTTCTTC
TRBD1	-	TRBV12-3/TRBV12-4	TRBJ1-1	CASSLAHLTGEGNTEAFF	TGTGCCAGCAGTTTAGCGCATCTAACAGGGGAGGGGAACACTGAAGCTTTCTTT
-	-	TRBV20-1	TRBJ2-5	CSAPRGGETQYF	TGCAGTGCGCCGAGGGGTGGGGAGACCCAGTACTTC
TRBD1	-	TRBV13	TRBJ2-5	CASSFRTGRETQYF	TGTGCCAGCAGCTTCAGGACAGGTCGGGAGACCCAGTACTTC
TRBD2	-	TRBV20-1	TRBJ2-3	CSATPLAEITDTQYF	TGCAGTGCCACGCCTCTAGCGGAGATAACAGATACGCAGTATTTT
-	-	TRBV7-9	TRBJ2-3	CTSSLVAGPTDTQYF	TGTACCAGCAGCTTAGTAGCAGGGCCCACAGATACGCAGTATTTT
TRBD2	-	TRBV12-3/TRBV12-4	TRBJ2-1	CASSPRGSGGYNEQFF	TGTGCCAGCAGTCCTCGGGGGAGCGGGGGGTACAATGAGCAGTTCTTC
-	-	TRBV10-3	TRBJ2-3	CAISESRLTGLGSDTQYF	TGTGCCATCAGTGAGTCGAGACTAACAGGGCTCGGGTCAGATACGCAGTATTTT
-	-	TRBV5-1	TRBJ2-5	CASSFTAQETQYF	TGCGCCAGCAGCTTCACAGCGCAAGAGACCCAGTACTTC
-	few	TRBV6-5	TRBJ1-2	CASSYSRVRNYGYTF	TGTGCCAGCAGTTACTCCAGGGTTCGCAACTATGGCTACACCTTC
-	few	TRBV10-3	TRBJ2-5	CATTTGETQYF	TGTGCCACGACAACGGGAGAGACCCAGTACTTC
-	few	TRBV7-9	TRBJ1-2	CASSLGGVSHYGYTF	TGTGCCAGCAGCTTAGGAGGGGTATCCCACTATGGCTACACCTTC
TRBD1	-	TRBV27	TRBJ2-7	CASRPQGASEQYF	TGTGCCAGCAGGCCACAGGGGGCGAGTGAGCAGTACTTC
-	-	TRBV5-5	TRBJ1-5	CASGQVGDSNQPQHF	TGTGCCAGCGGCCAAGTAGGGGATAGCAATCAGCCCCAGCATTTT
TRBD1	-	TRBV6-6	TRBJ2-4	CASVTGTGKNIQYF	TGTGCCAGCGTCACGGGGACAGGCAAAAACATTCAGTACTTC
TRBD2	few	TRBV29-1	TRBJ2-5	CSVDPGTSGVQGETQYF	TGCAGCGTCGACCCAGGGACTAGCGGGGTCCAGGGGGAGACCCAGTACTTC
-	-	TRBV4-1	TRBJ2-7	CASSQGLVGLETQYF	TGCGCCAGCAGCCAAGGGCTCGTTGGCTTGGAAACCCAGTACTTC
TRBD1	few	TRBV20-1	TRBJ1-4	CSARGTGVATNEKLFF	TGCAGTGCTAGAGGAACAGGGGTTGCGACTAATGAAAAACTGTTTTTT
-	-	TRBV3-1	TRBJ2-3	CASSPTITGDTQYF	TGTGCCAGCAGCCCGACCATTACGGGAGATACGCAGTATTTT
TRBD1	-	TRBV20-1	TRBJ1-1	CRARGGETAAFF	TGCAGGGCTAGAGGGGGCGAAACTGCGGCTTTCTTT
TRBD2	-	TRBV7-9	TRBJ2-1	CASSLATSGLYNEQFF	TGTGCCAGCAGCTTAGCGACTAGCGGGCTATACAATGAGCAGTTCTTC
TRBD2	-	TRBV20-1	TRBJ2-7	CSADRGGSYNEQYF	TGCAGCGCTGATCGGGGGGGCTCCTACAATGAGCAGTACTTC
-	-	TRBV4-1	TRBJ2-1	CASSQVGPGDNEQFF	TGCGCCAGCAGCCAAGTGGGTCCAGGGGACAATGAGCAGTTCTTC